The entry that follows covers one TCR beta chain sequence. Its antigen is unidentified. The data stem from a study of T cells in localized non-small cell lung cancer. Study-wide findings and caveats: Owing to sequencing of a solitary tumor region, heterogeneity cannot be discounted. In adjacent lung appeared a median around 55 of the top 100 tumor clones.

Measured with immunoSEQ multiplex PCR; TCRdb has only the in-frame clones, and not every one. The table has tens of thousands of clones, roughly 90% seen once. Trimming pared 3 bases from V and 7 bases from J, leaving 16 bases between. Germline CDR1 SGHRS, CDR2 YFSETQ. The CDR3 has 15 residues. This specimen consisted of peripheral blood, obtained before any cancer treatment. The rearrangement joins TRBV5-1 to TRBJ2-2; TRBD2 is a possible D gene (6 bases). The TCR was taken from a female donor at least 60 years old with stage I lung adenocarcinoma. The CDR3 is CASSSGGTPHGELFF. CDR3 coding DNA: TGCGCCAGCAGCTCGGGCGGGACCCCACACGGGGAGCTGTTTTTT.